A selection of T cell receptor beta chains follows, all from one sample in a study of response to subunit inactivated influenza vaccine. TCRdb reanalysed the RT-PCR reads using MiXCR and keeps one entry per CDR3 protein. The table has under 500,000 distinct CDR3 sequences, about 10% seen once. This specimen was PBMCs from blood, taken about 40 days after vaccination. The origin of the receptors is a man aged 50 to 60 who received an inactivated influenza vaccine. Both conserved end residues are part of each CDR3. Fields, in order: V gene, J gene, D gene, clone size, CDR3 protein, CDR3 DNA. A D gene is named only where the DNA matches it firmly. Not every row has a clone size; where given, it reads once, few, many or a size class.

V gene: TRBV5-1
J gene: TRBJ2-7
D gene: TRBD2
clone size: many
CDR3 protein: CASSPSGGHHEQYF
CDR3 DNA: TGCGCCAGCAGCCCTAGCGGGGGGCACCACGAGCAGTACTTC

V gene: TRBV6-4
J gene: TRBJ2-7
D gene: .
clone size: few
CDR3 protein: CANTNEYQPKYF
CDR3 DNA: TGTGCCAACACAAACGAGTATCAGCCCAAGTACTTC

V gene: TRBV7-8
J gene: TRBJ2-3
D gene: .
clone size: few
CDR3 protein: CASSFDRLQYF
CDR3 DNA: TGTGCCAGCAGCTTCGACAGGTTGCAGTATTTT

V gene: TRBV4-2
J gene: TRBJ2-1
D gene: .
clone size: many
CDR3 protein: CASSSQLYNEQFF
CDR3 DNA: TGTGCCAGCAGCTCTCAATTATACAATGAGCAGTTCTTC

V gene: TRBV9
J gene: TRBJ1-4
D gene: .
clone size: few
CDR3 protein: CASSPNSATNEKLFF
CDR3 DNA: TGTGCCAGCAGCCCCAACAGCGCAACTAATGAAAAACTGTTTTTT

V gene: TRBV7-2
J gene: TRBJ2-1
D gene: TRBD2
clone size: many
CDR3 protein: CASSRPGLAKNEQFF
CDR3 DNA: TGTGCCAGCAGCCGACCGGGACTAGCGAAAAATGAGCAGTTCTTC

V gene: TRBV9
J gene: TRBJ2-1
D gene: .
clone size: .
CDR3 protein: CASSPHRASDNEQFF
CDR3 DNA: TGTGCCAGCAGCCCCCACCGCGCTAGCGACAATGAGCAGTTCTTC

V gene: TRBV3-1
J gene: TRBJ1-3
D gene: .
clone size: few
CDR3 protein: CASSQATGNTIYF
CDR3 DNA: TGTGCCAGCAGCCAAGCGACGGGAAACACCATATATTTT

V gene: TRBV20-1
J gene: TRBJ2-3
D gene: .
clone size: few
CDR3 protein: CSARLDWTDTQYF
CDR3 DNA: TGCAGTGCTAGGCTAGATTGGACAGATACGCAGTATTTT

V gene: TRBV5-1
J gene: TRBJ2-2
D gene: .
clone size: few
CDR3 protein: CASSLALVRYTGELFF
CDR3 DNA: TGCGCCAGCAGCTTGGCCCTCGTCCGATACACCGGGGAGCTGTTTTTT

V gene: TRBV6-1
J gene: TRBJ1-2
D gene: TRBD1
clone size: many
CDR3 protein: CASSLRQGSYGYTF
CDR3 DNA: TGTGCCAGCAGCCTGCGACAGGGAAGCTATGGCTACACCTTC

V gene: TRBV25-1
J gene: TRBJ1-2
D gene: TRBD1
clone size: few
CDR3 protein: CASSEADRVDGYTF
CDR3 DNA: TGTGCCAGCAGTGAAGCGGACAGGGTCGATGGCTACACCTTC

V gene: TRBV7-2
J gene: TRBJ2-2
D gene: .
clone size: .
CDR3 protein: CASWGTGELFF
CDR3 DNA: TGTGCCAGCTGGGGAACCGGGGAGCTGTTTTTT

V gene: TRBV28
J gene: TRBJ2-1
D gene: .
clone size: once
CDR3 protein: CAMSPVSLSWVSYNEQFF
CDR3 DNA: TGTGCCATGAGCCCCGTGTCCCTCAGCTGGGTCTCCTACAATGAGCAGTTCTTC

V gene: TRBV9
J gene: TRBJ1-1
D gene: .
clone size: .
CDR3 protein: CASSLSGVATEAFF
CDR3 DNA: TGTGCCAGCAGCCTCAGTGGGGTAGCCACTGAAGCTTTCTTT

V gene: TRBV20-1
J gene: TRBJ2-4
D gene: .
clone size: .
CDR3 protein: CSASRQDGFSSKNIQYF
CDR3 DNA: TGCAGTGCTAGTAGACAGGATGGATTTTCGTCCAAAAACATTCAGTACTTC

V gene: TRBV5-1
J gene: TRBJ1-1
D gene: .
clone size: .
CDR3 protein: CASSLAPGSEAFF
CDR3 DNA: TGCGCCAGCAGCTTGGCCCCGGGGTCTGAAGCTTTCTTT

V gene: TRBV12-3/TRBV12-4
J gene: TRBJ2-5
D gene: .
clone size: few
CDR3 protein: CASSSWGRGRPQETQYF
CDR3 DNA: TGTGCCAGCAGTTCGTGGGGGCGAGGAAGGCCGCAAGAGACCCAGTACTTC

V gene: TRBV4-1
J gene: TRBJ1-4
D gene: .
clone size: few
CDR3 protein: CASSHLYGYNEKLFF
CDR3 DNA: TGCGCCAGCAGCCACTTATACGGTTATAATGAAAAACTGTTTTTT

V gene: TRBV7-9
J gene: TRBJ1-1
D gene: .
clone size: few
CDR3 protein: CASSETGGNTEAFF
CDR3 DNA: TGTGCCAGCAGCGAGACAGGAGGGAACACTGAAGCTTTCTTT

V gene: TRBV12-3/TRBV12-4
J gene: TRBJ1-1
D gene: .
clone size: many
CDR3 protein: CASSSTGSNTEAFF
CDR3 DNA: TGTGCCAGCAGTTCTACAGGGTCGAACACTGAAGCTTTCTTT

V gene: TRBV6-1
J gene: TRBJ2-7
D gene: .
clone size: .
CDR3 protein: CASTPLRKGKYHEQYF
CDR3 DNA: TGTGCCAGCACCCCTCTTAGGAAAGGGAAGTACCACGAGCAGTACTTC

V gene: TRBV6-5
J gene: TRBJ2-7
D gene: .
clone size: .
CDR3 protein: CASSYTEGRSYEQYF
CDR3 DNA: TGTGCCAGCAGTTACACGGAAGGACGGTCCTACGAGCAGTACTTC

V gene: TRBV12-3/TRBV12-4
J gene: TRBJ2-3
D gene: .
clone size: .
CDR3 protein: CASSFIGVDTQYF
CDR3 DNA: TGTGCCAGCAGTTTCATAGGGGTGGATACGCAGTATTTT

V gene: TRBV20-1
J gene: TRBJ2-5
D gene: TRBD2
clone size: many
CDR3 protein: CSASQGGGGQTQYF
CDR3 DNA: TGCAGTGCTAGCCAGGGCGGGGGGGGACAGACCCAGTACTTC

V gene: TRBV5-6
J gene: TRBJ1-6
D gene: TRBD1
clone size: many
CDR3 protein: CASSSGTGLLNSPLHF
CDR3 DNA: TGTGCCAGCAGCTCCGGGACAGGTCTTCTTAATTCACCCCTCCACTTT

V gene: TRBV12-3/TRBV12-4
J gene: TRBJ2-4
D gene: TRBD2
clone size: .
CDR3 protein: CASRPISGDIQYF
CDR3 DNA: TGTGCCAGCAGACCTATAAGCGGGGACATTCAGTACTTC

V gene: TRBV12-3/TRBV12-4
J gene: TRBJ1-2
D gene: .
clone size: few
CDR3 protein: CASSLAPEIYGYTF
CDR3 DNA: TGTGCCAGCAGTTTAGCCCCGGAGATCTATGGCTACACCTTC

V gene: TRBV20-1
J gene: TRBJ2-2
D gene: TRBD2
clone size: many
CDR3 protein: CSAREPDSGGTRSNTGELFF
CDR3 DNA: TGCAGTGCTAGAGAGCCTGACAGCGGGGGGACGAGATCGAACACCGGGGAGCTGTTTTTT

V gene: TRBV20-1
J gene: TRBJ2-7
D gene: TRBD2
clone size: many
CDR3 protein: CSARDLRTSVYEQYF
CDR3 DNA: TGCAGTGCTAGAGATCTCCGGACTAGCGTCTACGAGCAGTACTTC

V gene: TRBV7-2
J gene: TRBJ2-1
D gene: TRBD2
clone size: .
CDR3 protein: CASSLGGAGGWQFF
CDR3 DNA: TGTGCCAGCAGCTTGGGGGGAGCGGGAGGTTGGCAGTTCTTC

V gene: TRBV7-9
J gene: TRBJ2-7
D gene: .
clone size: few
CDR3 protein: CASSSPGLGLDEQYF
CDR3 DNA: TGTGCCAGCAGCTCCCCGGGGTTAGGGCTCGACGAGCAGTACTTC

V gene: TRBV15
J gene: TRBJ1-5
D gene: .
clone size: many
CDR3 protein: CATSRPTDSNQPQHF
CDR3 DNA: TGTGCCACCAGCCGCCCAACGGATAGCAATCAGCCCCAGCATTTT

V gene: TRBV28
J gene: TRBJ2-4
D gene: .
clone size: few
CDR3 protein: CASSATWFRDIQYF
CDR3 DNA: TGTGCCAGCAGTGCAACTTGGTTTCGGGACATTCAGTACTTC

V gene: TRBV7-2
J gene: TRBJ1-2
D gene: .
clone size: few
CDR3 protein: CASSLGGRAAGYTF
CDR3 DNA: TGTGCCAGCAGCTTAGGAGGTCGGGCCGCTGGCTACACCTTC